What follows is one T cell receptor beta chain and its context. The antigen it binds to is not known. Within one base of it there is no much larger clone, and no base qualities were kept. The record originates from a study of blood T cells in healthy people across ages (dated by TCRdb to the mid-2010s). At the level of the whole study: In model experiments, template switching captured about one uniquely barcoded TCR beta cDNA molecule for every two T cells. Using deep sequencing normalized with unique cDNA molecular identifiers, the study measured how TCR beta repertoire diversity changes with age. The donors were divided into four age groups: young (average about 16 years), middle-aged (approximately 42), aged (approximately 62) and long-lived (roughly 82). To avoid experimental bias, donors of different ages were distributed randomly across sequencing lanes. Two additional independent replicas of 1 million unique cDNA reads from the same blood draw were analyzed for two donors (one aged 18 to 29 and one aged 80 or older). The paper as a whole reports these results and caveats: Compared with the aged group, more naive CD4+ T cells, fewer expanded clones and increased TCR diversity were shown by the long-lived group, suggesting age selection. Observed TCR beta diversity per million T cells fell roughly linearly with age, and a significant reduction was already apparent by age around 40. The percentage of naive T cells measured by flow cytometry correlated strongly with observed TCR beta diversity. Because donor CMV infection status was unknown, age-related changes in expanded clonotypes were potentially confounded. Total diversity estimates from one million sequenced T cells were considered lower bounds and underestimates. Conclusive comparison of naive and antigen-experienced compartments was prevented by the profiling of bulk unsorted PBMCs.

The library was made by 5' RACE. TCRdb names Illumina HiSeq 2500 as the instrument used. A second roughly 6 to 11 cycle PCR used a sample-barcoded 5' primer and a J-beta primer mix. Each TCR beta cDNA molecule received a unique molecular identifier from a template-switch 5' adaptor carrying 12 random nucleotides. At least 2.5 million CDR3-containing paired-end reads were obtained from each sample. First-strand cDNA synthesis was performed from all RNA using the Mint cDNA synthesis kit, with priming by a TRBC-specific oligonucleotide. After uracil-DNA glycosylase treatment, a first 18-cycle PCR used universal primers M1SS and BC2_uni_R on all cDNA. The original methods were these. For normalization, 1 million high-quality reads were randomly selected from each sample, with every read carrying a distinct molecular identifier. Reads with shared molecular identifiers were discarded instead of being binned into consensus sequences. MiTCR, set to a Q25 quality threshold and the strictest error-elimination algorithm, was used for CDR3 identification, clonotype clustering and error correction. Lower-bound total TCR beta diversity was estimated with a nonparametric unseen species model using Euler transformation. TCRdb reran the public reads through fastp at Q25 and MiXCR, keeping productive beta chains. Here each entry gathers all rows of one CDR3 protein and keeps the most common genes and DNA. TCRdb's processing, not the study's, gives the V and J calls here. The sample table holds about 830,000 distinct CDR3 sequences, of which 62% were seen once. Clones ranked in the top ten supply 25% to 35% of the sample.

Systemically healthy Caucasian individuals from Russia, some 40 in total and aged about 6 to 90 years, were included as donors. Approximately 9.3 milliliters of peripheral blood were collected from each donor into EDTA-treated Vacutainer tubes. Ficoll-Paque density-gradient centrifugation was used to isolate PBMCs, with at least 6 million per sample. Total RNA was extracted from PBMCs with Trizol reagent, with at least 5.5 micrograms obtained per sample. The percentages of naive CD45RAhigh/CD27high T cells were determined by flow cytometry on a PBMC aliquot from every donor. What was sequenced was blood. This clonotype was sampled from a man between 25 and 39 years old in good health.

The sequenced DNA is TGCGCCAGCAGCGAAAGGACAGGGGGTTCCTACGAGCAGTACTTC. Its translation is CASSERTGGSYEQYF. The V and J genes are TRBV4-1 and TRBJ2-1; 10 junctional bases match TRBD1. The J call is uncertain, as TRBJ2-7 better fits the DNA end. CDR1 and CDR2, per the germline V gene, are MGHRA and YSYEKL. The CDR3 covers 15 residues, taking in both the cysteine and the phenylalanine. Only CDR3 DNA remains: 45 bases, in frame from the first base.